Listed below are T cell receptor beta chains from one sample, sequenced in a study of T cell repertoires in cytomegalovirus infection. One entry per CDR3 protein, called by TCRdb with MiXCR from the reads. The sample gives 150,000 to 200,000 distinct CDR3 sequences, about an eighth of which show up once; roughly 27% is in the top ten. The sequenced sample consisted of PBMCs. All receptors derive from a human donor in good health (CMV status not recorded). Some clones in this sample may be carry-over from other donors' samples. Each CDR3 is given with its conserved first and last residue. The D gene is left open where the match is weak. Clone sizes are given selectively: once, few, many, or a class where the clone is expanded.

clone_size: few
d_call: -
j_call: TRBJ1-1
v_call: TRBV6-1
cdr3_aa: CAIGGPKYTEAFF
cdr3_nt: TGTGCTATTGGCGGCCCCAAGTACACTGAAGCTTTCTTT

clone_size: few
d_call: TRBD1
j_call: TRBJ1-2
v_call: TRBV29-1
cdr3_aa: CSVDDTGGASLYGYTF
cdr3_nt: TGCAGCGTTGATGATACAGGGGGTGCCTCTCTCTATGGCTACACCTTC

clone_size: many
d_call: -
j_call: TRBJ1-1
v_call: TRBV7-8
cdr3_aa: CASSLDGFRGAHTEAFF
cdr3_nt: TGTGCCAGCAGCTTAGATGGTTTCCGGGGCGCGCACACTGAAGCTTTCTTT

clone_size: few
d_call: TRBD2
j_call: TRBJ2-3
v_call: TRBV7-9
cdr3_aa: CASSPPPASGGAITDTQYF
cdr3_nt: TGTGCCAGCAGCCCCCCTCCCGCTAGCGGGGGGGCCATCACAGATACGCAGTATTTT

clone_size: -
d_call: -
j_call: TRBJ2-1
v_call: TRBV19
cdr3_aa: CASKSPDQSSYNEQFF
cdr3_nt: TGTGCCAGTAAATCCCCAGACCAATCCTCCTACAATGAGCAGTTCTTC

clone_size: once
d_call: -
j_call: TRBJ1-5
v_call: TRBV12-3/TRBV12-4
cdr3_aa: CASRPGQISNQPQHF
cdr3_nt: TGTGCCAGCAGACCCGGACAGATTAGCAATCAGCCCCAGCATTTT

clone_size: many
d_call: TRBD2
j_call: TRBJ2-1
v_call: TRBV7-2
cdr3_aa: CASSHGTSGSVHEQFF
cdr3_nt: TGTGCCAGCAGCCACGGGACTAGCGGGAGCGTACATGAGCAGTTCTTC

clone_size: many
d_call: -
j_call: TRBJ1-5
v_call: TRBV19
cdr3_aa: CASSIPYQPQHF
cdr3_nt: TGTGCCAGTAGTATACCGTATCAGCCCCAGCATTTT

clone_size: -
d_call: -
j_call: TRBJ2-1
v_call: TRBV4-2
cdr3_aa: CASSQDLNYNEQFF
cdr3_nt: TGTGCCAGCAGCCAAGATCTTAATTACAATGAGCAGTTCTTC

clone_size: few
d_call: -
j_call: TRBJ1-2
v_call: TRBV10-3
cdr3_aa: CAISDLGGSPGGGYTF
cdr3_nt: TGTGCCATCAGTGACTTAGGAGGATCCCCAGGTGGAGGCTACACCTTC

clone_size: many
d_call: TRBD1
j_call: TRBJ1-5
v_call: TRBV7-8
cdr3_aa: CASSLGGRGSQPQHF
cdr3_nt: TGTGCCAGCAGCTTAGGTGGCAGGGGGTCCCAGCCCCAGCATTTT

clone_size: many
d_call: TRBD2
j_call: TRBJ2-7
v_call: TRBV2
cdr3_aa: CASSVSGKSVRYF
cdr3_nt: TGTGCCAGCAGTGTTAGCGGGAAGTCCGTGCGGTACTTC

clone_size: -
d_call: -
j_call: TRBJ1-6
v_call: TRBV19
cdr3_aa: CASSPDPYNSPLHF
cdr3_nt: TGTGCCAGTAGCCCGGACCCCTATAATTCACCCCTCCACTTT

clone_size: many
d_call: -
j_call: TRBJ1-5
v_call: TRBV7-2
cdr3_aa: CASSLVGSKGQPQHF
cdr3_nt: TGTGCCAGCAGCTTAGTAGGCAGCAAGGGACAGCCCCAGCATTTT

clone_size: many
d_call: -
j_call: TRBJ2-1
v_call: TRBV2
cdr3_aa: CASSTGRSKDEQFF
cdr3_nt: TGTGCCAGCAGTACGGGACGGTCGAAGGATGAGCAGTTCTTC

clone_size: many
d_call: -
j_call: TRBJ1-5
v_call: TRBV7-2
cdr3_aa: CASSLGWDQPQHF
cdr3_nt: TGTGCCAGCAGCTTAGGGTGGGATCAGCCCCAGCATTTT

clone_size: many
d_call: -
j_call: TRBJ1-3
v_call: TRBV20-1
cdr3_aa: CSARGGGTGNTIYF
cdr3_nt: TGCAGTGCTAGGGGAGGGGGGACGGGCAACACCATATATTTT

clone_size: -
d_call: -
j_call: TRBJ2-2
v_call: TRBV20-1
cdr3_aa: CSASGLRAGELFF
cdr3_nt: TGCAGTGCTAGCGGACTAAGGGCCGGGGAGCTGTTTTTT

clone_size: once
d_call: TRBD1
j_call: TRBJ1-2
v_call: TRBV9
cdr3_aa: CASSASVRTGGEGYGYTF
cdr3_nt: TGTGCCAGCAGCGCATCCGTCAGAACAGGGGGCGAAGGCTATGGCTACACCTTC

clone_size: -
d_call: -
j_call: TRBJ2-1
v_call: TRBV12-3/TRBV12-4
cdr3_aa: CASSPRGVLQFF
cdr3_nt: TGTGCCAGCAGTCCTAGGGGGGTCCTCCAGTTCTTC

clone_size: -
d_call: -
j_call: TRBJ1-4
v_call: TRBV5-6
cdr3_aa: CASSSAGTTNEKLFF
cdr3_nt: TGTGCCAGCAGCTCAGCAGGGACAACTAATGAAAAACTGTTTTTT

clone_size: -
d_call: -
j_call: TRBJ1-6
v_call: TRBV7-3
cdr3_aa: CASSLGVGSPLHF
cdr3_nt: TGTGCCAGCAGCTTGGGGGTTGGGTCACCCCTCCACTTT

clone_size: -
d_call: TRBD1
j_call: TRBJ1-2
v_call: TRBV11-2
cdr3_aa: CASSLGTGASGYTF
cdr3_nt: TGTGCCAGCAGCTTAGGGACAGGAGCCAGTGGCTACACCTTC

clone_size: many
d_call: TRBD1
j_call: TRBJ2-7
v_call: TRBV7-2
cdr3_aa: CASSFVQGAYEQYF
cdr3_nt: TGTGCCAGCAGCTTCGTACAGGGGGCCTACGAGCAGTACTTC

clone_size: few
d_call: -
j_call: TRBJ1-5
v_call: TRBV24-1
cdr3_aa: CATSDPGGNQPQHF
cdr3_nt: TGTGCCACCAGTGACCCAGGTGGCAATCAGCCCCAGCATTTT

clone_size: many
d_call: TRBD1
j_call: TRBJ1-4
v_call: TRBV20-1
cdr3_aa: CSAREDRGLGEKLFF
cdr3_nt: TGCAGTGCTAGAGAAGACAGGGGGCTCGGAGAAAAACTGTTTTTT

clone_size: many
d_call: TRBD2
j_call: TRBJ2-1
v_call: TRBV7-2
cdr3_aa: CASSLGGGRASGLWFF
cdr3_nt: TGTGCCAGCAGCTTAGGAGGCGGGAGGGCTTCGGGTTTGTGGTTCTTC

clone_size: many
d_call: TRBD2
j_call: TRBJ2-7
v_call: TRBV6-1
cdr3_aa: CASSRRGIAGIAYEQYF
cdr3_nt: TGTGCCAGCAGTCGGCGGGGGATAGCGGGGATCGCATACGAGCAGTACTTC

clone_size: many
d_call: TRBD2
j_call: TRBJ2-3
v_call: TRBV2
cdr3_aa: CATKGGRSDTQYF
cdr3_nt: TGTGCCACCAAGGGCGGGAGGTCAGATACGCAGTATTTT

clone_size: many
d_call: -
j_call: TRBJ2-2
v_call: TRBV19
cdr3_aa: CASRWDPGPRRFTGELFF
cdr3_nt: TGTGCCAGTAGATGGGACCCGGGACCCCGGAGGTTCACCGGGGAGCTGTTTTTT

clone_size: many
d_call: -
j_call: TRBJ1-3
v_call: TRBV7-6
cdr3_aa: CASSASLSSGNTIYF
cdr3_nt: TGTGCCAGCAGCGCATCTCTGAGCTCTGGAAACACCATATATTTT

clone_size: -
d_call: -
j_call: TRBJ1-5
v_call: TRBV14
cdr3_aa: CASSQDSNSNQPQHF
cdr3_nt: TGTGCCAGCAGCCAAGACAGTAATAGCAATCAGCCCCAGCATTTT

clone_size: few
d_call: TRBD2
j_call: TRBJ2-3
v_call: TRBV7-3
cdr3_aa: CASSFPAGGLTDTQYF
cdr3_nt: TGTGCCAGCAGCTTCCCGGCGGGGGGGTTAACAGATACGCAGTATTTT

clone_size: -
d_call: -
j_call: TRBJ2-7
v_call: TRBV20-1
cdr3_aa: CSARDRPRGRPSREQYF
cdr3_nt: TGCAGTGCTAGAGATCGCCCCAGGGGTAGACCCTCTCGCGAGCAGTACTTC

clone_size: many
d_call: TRBD1
j_call: TRBJ2-1
v_call: TRBV2
cdr3_aa: CASSGLPGQGPYNEQFF
cdr3_nt: TGTGCCAGCAGTGGACTACCAGGACAGGGTCCATACAATGAGCAGTTCTTC

clone_size: few
d_call: -
j_call: TRBJ1-6
v_call: TRBV29-1
cdr3_aa: CSVGDRDSPLHF
cdr3_nt: TGCAGCGTTGGGGACCGAGATTCACCCCTCCACTTT

clone_size: once
d_call: -
j_call: TRBJ2-5
v_call: TRBV6-2/TRBV6-3
cdr3_aa: CASTSPGDQETQYF
cdr3_nt: TGTGCCAGCACCTCCCCAGGGGACCAAGAGACCCAGTACTTC

clone_size: many
d_call: -
j_call: TRBJ2-5
v_call: TRBV11-1
cdr3_aa: CASSLNFASGETQYF
cdr3_nt: TGTGCCAGCAGCTTAAATTTTGCAAGCGGAGAGACCCAGTACTTC

clone_size: many
d_call: -
j_call: TRBJ2-3
v_call: TRBV28
cdr3_aa: CASSLALSTDTQYF
cdr3_nt: TGTGCCAGCAGTTTGGCCCTTAGCACAGATACGCAGTATTTT

clone_size: many
d_call: TRBD1
j_call: TRBJ2-1
v_call: TRBV5-1
cdr3_aa: CAISSDRPTNSEQFF
cdr3_nt: TGCGCCATCAGCTCGGACAGGCCCACGAACAGTGAGCAGTTCTTC

clone_size: few
d_call: -
j_call: TRBJ2-1
v_call: TRBV25-1
cdr3_aa: CASRGAEQFF
cdr3_nt: TGTGCCAGCAGAGGGGCTGAGCAGTTCTTC

clone_size: -
d_call: TRBD1
j_call: TRBJ1-2
v_call: TRBV12-3/TRBV12-4
cdr3_aa: CASSWDRTFRYTF
cdr3_nt: TGTGCCAGCAGCTGGGACAGGACCTTCCGCTACACCTTC

clone_size: many
d_call: -
j_call: TRBJ1-5
v_call: TRBV6-5
cdr3_aa: CASRGTGSNQPQHF
cdr3_nt: TGTGCCAGCAGGGGGACGGGGAGCAATCAGCCCCAGCATTTT